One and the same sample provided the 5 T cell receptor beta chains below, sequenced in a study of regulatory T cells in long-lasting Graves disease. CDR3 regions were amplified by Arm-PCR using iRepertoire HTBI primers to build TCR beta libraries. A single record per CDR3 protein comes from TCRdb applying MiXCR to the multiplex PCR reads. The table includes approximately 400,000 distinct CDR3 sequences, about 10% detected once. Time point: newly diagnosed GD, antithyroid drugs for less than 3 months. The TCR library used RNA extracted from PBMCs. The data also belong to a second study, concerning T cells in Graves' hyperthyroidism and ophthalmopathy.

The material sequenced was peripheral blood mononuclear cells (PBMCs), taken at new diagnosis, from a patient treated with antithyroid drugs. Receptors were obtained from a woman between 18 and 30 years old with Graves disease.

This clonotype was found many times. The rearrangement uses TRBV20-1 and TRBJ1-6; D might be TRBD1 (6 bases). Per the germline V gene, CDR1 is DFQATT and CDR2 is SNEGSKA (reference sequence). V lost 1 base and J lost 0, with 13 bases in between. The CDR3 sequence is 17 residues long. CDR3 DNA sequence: TGCAGTGCTAGAGGGGTGGACAGTATCTCCTATAATTCACCCCTCCACTTT. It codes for CSARGVDSISYNSPLHF.

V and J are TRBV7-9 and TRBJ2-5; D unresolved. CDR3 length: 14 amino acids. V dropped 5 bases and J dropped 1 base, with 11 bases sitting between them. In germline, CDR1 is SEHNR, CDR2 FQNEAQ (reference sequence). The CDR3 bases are TGTGCCAGCAGCCGCGGCGCGTCCCAAGAGACCCAGTACTTC. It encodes CASSRGASQETQYF.

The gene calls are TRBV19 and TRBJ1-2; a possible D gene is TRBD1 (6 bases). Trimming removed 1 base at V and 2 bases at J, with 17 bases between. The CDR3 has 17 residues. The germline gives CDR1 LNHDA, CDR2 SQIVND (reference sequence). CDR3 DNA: TGTGCCAGTAGTATAGTTCCAGGGGAAGGGCGGAACTATGGCTACACCTTC. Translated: CASSIVPGEGRNYGYTF.

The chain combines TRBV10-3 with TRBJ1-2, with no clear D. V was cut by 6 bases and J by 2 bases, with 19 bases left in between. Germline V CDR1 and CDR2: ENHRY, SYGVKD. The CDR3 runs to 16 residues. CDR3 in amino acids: CAIRPRTGRGNYGYTF. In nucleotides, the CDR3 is TGTGCCATCAGGCCAAGGACGGGCCGCGGGAACTATGGCTACACCTTC.

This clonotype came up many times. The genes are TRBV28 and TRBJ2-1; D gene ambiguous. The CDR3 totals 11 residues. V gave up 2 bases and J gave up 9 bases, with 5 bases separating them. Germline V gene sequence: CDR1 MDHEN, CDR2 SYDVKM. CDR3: CASSLAFEQFF. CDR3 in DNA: TGTGCCAGCAGTTTAGCATTTGAGCAGTTCTTC.